The next 9 T cell receptor beta chains were all read from a single sample in a study of blood T cells in healthy people across ages. Combining a sample-barcoded 5' primer with a J-beta primer mix, a second PCR ran for about 7 to 11 cycles. TCRdb re-called the 5' RACE reads through MiXCR, storing one row per CDR3 protein. The sample lists about 1.5 million distinct CDR3 sequences, roughly 40% occurring once. Sequencing used blood. All receptors derive from a woman aged 18-30 years in good health.

This clonotype was found many times. The chain links TRBV29-1 to TRBJ2-7, with TRBD1 identical over 9 bases. There are 14 residues in the CDR3. The junction had 11 bases not matched to a gene; V was cut back by 6 bases and J by 5 bases. CDR1 is SQVTM, CDR2 ANQGSEA, per germline. The CDR3 here is CSVLPGTGYNEQYF. CDR3 sequence (DNA): TGCAGCGTCCTTCCCGGGACAGGGTACAACGAGCAGTACTTC.

The chain carries TRBV6-6 and TRBJ2-4; possibly TRBD1 for D (5 bases). The assigned J gene may be wrong: the sequence end matches TRBJ2-7 better. The germline V gene encodes CDR1 MNHNY and CDR2 SVGAGI (reference sequence). The CDR3 has 16 residues. The CDR3 region has the DNA TGTGCCAGCAGTTACTCGTCCCCTCAGCAGGGCTACGAGCAGTACTTC. It codes for CASSYSSPQQGYEQYF.

The chain links TRBV27 to TRBJ1-2; no reliable D call. Trimming shortened V by 5 bases and J by 3 bases, and 10 bases separated the two germline ends. The germline CDR1 and CDR2 sequences are MNHEY and SMNVEV (reference sequence). The CDR3 contains 13 residues. For the CDR3, the DNA is TGTGCCAGCAGTGTCGGCGGGTACTATGGCTACACCTTC. It encodes CASSVGGYYGYTF.

This clonotype was found a few times. The V and J genes are TRBV10-3 and TRBJ2-4; 15 positions agree with TRBD2. The J call may be wrong; the DNA end is better matched by TRBJ2-7. The CDR3 is 21 amino acids. Per the germline V gene, CDR1 is ENHRY and CDR2 is SYGVKD. Written as DNA, the CDR3 is TGTGCCATCAGTGTAGAGGGACTAGCGGGGGGTGCCCCCCTACCTAGTGACGAGCAGTACTTC. As protein: CAISVEGLAGGAPLPSDEQYF.

The V and J genes are TRBV12-5 and TRBJ2-3; D is undetermined. V dropped 1 base and J dropped 3 bases, with 8 bases sitting between them. The CDR3 covers 14 residues. CDR1 is LGHNT, CDR2 FRNRAP, per germline. The CDR3 sequence is CASGLGQPTDTQYF. CDR3 nucleotide sequence: TGTGCTAGTGGTTTGGGGCAACCGACAGATACGCAGTATTTT.

This sequence joins TRBV20-1 and TRBJ2-3; 9 positions match TRBD2. The CDR3 length is 15 residues. Trimming cost V 5 bases and J 1 base; bases outside gene matches: 7. From germline, CDR1 is DFQATT and CDR2 SNEGSKA (reference sequence). In DNA, the CDR3 is TGCAGTGCTTCAGTGAGACTAGCGGGCACAGATACGCAGTATTTT. Protein: CSASVRLAGTDTQYF.

The gene calls are TRBV3-1 and TRBJ2-3; 8 positions agree with TRBD2. This CDR3 region has 15 residues. V gave up 1 base and J gave up 6 bases; unmatched junction bases: 6. Germline V gene lookup returns CDR1 LGHDT and CDR2 YNNKEL (reference sequence). The CDR3 loop reads CASSQVASGSDTQYF. The CDR3 DNA reads as TGTGCCAGCAGCCAAGTCGCTAGCGGGTCGGATACGCAGTATTTT.

This clonotype was counted a few times. The gene calls are TRBV7-8 and TRBJ2-3; D is unclear. The length of the CDR3 is 14 residues. V was pared by 5 bases and J by 1 base, with 10 bases between. CDR1 SGHVS and CDR2 FQNEAQ come from the germline V gene. The CDR3 loop reads CASSAQGGTDTQYF. The CDR3 DNA follows: TGTGCCAGCAGCGCACAAGGAGGCACAGATACGCAGTATTTT.

This clonotype showed up just a few times. V usage is TRBV5-1 and J usage is TRBJ2-3, with D possibly TRBD2 on 6 matching bases. The CDR3 loop spans 17 amino acids. Germline V CDR1 and CDR2: SGHRS, YFSETQ. Trimming removed 7 bases at V and 6 bases at J, with 27 bases between. DNA for the CDR3: TGCGCCAGCGGATCTGGCCAGGGATGGAGGGATACGGATACGCAGTATTTT. Translation: CASGSGQGWRDTDTQYF.